This T cell receptor (beta chain) was recorded in a study of cytomegalovirus exposure and HLA in healthy donors. General study points: The productive fraction for most TCR beta V segments was about 87% or about 30% in an earlier analysis.

The PCR contained 60 Vbeta and 13 Jbeta primers. Using immunoSEQ multiplex PCR, the repertoire was profiled, and TCRdb retains in-frame clones only, with some absent. Here the sample spans some 120,000 clones, 15% to 19% being singletons. Germline values: CDR1 SGHKS, CDR2 YYEKEE (reference sequence). The CDR3 is made up of 12 amino acids. Trimming took off 4 bases at V and 6 bases at J, with 11 bases between the two ends. This clone was seen a few times. Its matching antigen is unknown. This chain joins TRBV5-5 and TRBJ2-7, with D maybe TRBD1 (6 bases). The receptor was derived from a woman younger than 35 in good health and CMV-seronegative. The sample comprised PBMCs. CDR3 in amino acids: CASSDAGVEQYF. As DNA, the CDR3 is TGTGCCAGCAGCGATGCAGGGGTCGAGCAGTACTTC.